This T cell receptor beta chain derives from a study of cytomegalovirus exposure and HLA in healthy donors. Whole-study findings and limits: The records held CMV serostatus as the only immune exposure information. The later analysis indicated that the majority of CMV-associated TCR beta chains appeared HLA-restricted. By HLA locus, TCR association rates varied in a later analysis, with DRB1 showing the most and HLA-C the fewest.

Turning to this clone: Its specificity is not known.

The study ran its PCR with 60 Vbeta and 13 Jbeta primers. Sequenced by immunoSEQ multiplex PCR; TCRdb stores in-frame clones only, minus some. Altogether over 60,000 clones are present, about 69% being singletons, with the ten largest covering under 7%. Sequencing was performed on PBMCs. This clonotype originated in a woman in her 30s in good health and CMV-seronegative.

For the CDR3, the DNA is TGTGCCAGCAGTTTATGGGGGGCTAGCGGGATTGGGGATGAGCAGTTCTTC. Protein sequence: CASSLWGASGIGDEQFF. The chain is built from TRBV28 and TRBJ2-1; 9 positions match TRBD2. V shed 0 bases, J shed 8 bases, and the junction held 11 bases outside the gene matches. Germline CDR1 and CDR2: MDHEN and SYDVKM. The CDR3 spans 17 residues.